One T cell receptor (beta chain) is described in this entry. The target antigen is unknown. This sample stems from a study of T-cell memory formation after mild COVID-19. Overall study results and limits: Some SARS-CoV-2-responding clones were already detected in memory before infection.

Constant-segment primers were used for 5'RACE, and the resulting TCR alpha and TCR beta cDNA libraries carried sample barcodes and UMIs. TCRdb re-analysed the 5' RACE reads in MiXCR, keeping a single row per CDR3 protein. The data show a few hundred thousand distinct CDR3 sequences, with 15% to 20% seen just once and 22% held by the top ten. The source of this sequence is a man aged 18 to 35 who had mild COVID-19 (a few samples of this study predate the infection). Cell type and time point are not known. The specimen was PBMCs or a T cell subset sorted from them (not recorded which).

CDR3 sequence: CASRGGGEQFF. CDR3 bases: TGTGCCAGCAGAGGGGGCGGTGAGCAGTTCTTC. The V and J genes are TRBV6-4 and TRBJ2-1, with TRBD1 matching 7 bases. Per germline, CDR1 MRHNA and CDR2 SNTAGT. This CDR3 has 11 residues. J was trimmed by 9 bases and V by 6 bases; bases with no gene match: 2.